The T cell receptor beta chain under discussion was sequenced for a study of blood T cells in healthy people across ages. Study-level results: More naive CD4+ cells and higher diversity were found in long-lived than in aged donors.

V trimming: 2 bases; J trimming: 5 bases; junction bases outside the gene matches: 12. This CDR3 is built from 16 residues. Germline V lookup: CDR1 MGHRA, CDR2 YSYEKL. Primed by a sample-barcoded 5' primer and a J-beta primer mix, a second PCR proceeded for about 6 to 12 cycles. TCRdb used MiXCR to reprocess the 5' RACE reads, holding one entry per CDR3 protein. In the table there are 1.5 million to 2 million distinct CDR3 sequences, about 32% of which are singletons. Concerning this clonotype: What it binds is not known.

The gene calls are TRBV4-1 and TRBJ2-7; 7 bases match TRBD1. The receptor was isolated from a woman aged 30 to 39 in good health. Sequencing used blood. DNA for the CDR3: TGCGCCAGCAGCCAACCCTCAAGGGGGCTAAAAAACGAGCAGTACTTC. Encoded protein: CASSQPSRGLKNEQYF.